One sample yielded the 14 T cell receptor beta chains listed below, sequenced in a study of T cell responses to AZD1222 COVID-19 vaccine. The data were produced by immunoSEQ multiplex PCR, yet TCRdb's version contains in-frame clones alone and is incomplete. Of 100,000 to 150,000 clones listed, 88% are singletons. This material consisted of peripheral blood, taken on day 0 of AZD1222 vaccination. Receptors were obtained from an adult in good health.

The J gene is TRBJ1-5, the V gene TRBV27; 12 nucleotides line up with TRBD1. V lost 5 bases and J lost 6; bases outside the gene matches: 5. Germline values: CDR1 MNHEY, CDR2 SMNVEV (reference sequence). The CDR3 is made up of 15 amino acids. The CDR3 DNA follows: TGTGCCAGCAGTCCGATGGGACAGGGGGCTCAGCCCCAGCATTTT. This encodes CASSPMGQGAQPQHF.

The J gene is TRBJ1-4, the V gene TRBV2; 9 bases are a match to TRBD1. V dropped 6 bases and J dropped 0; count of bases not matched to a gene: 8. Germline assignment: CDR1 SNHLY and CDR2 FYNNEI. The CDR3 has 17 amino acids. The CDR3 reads CASRGDRGFSTNEKLFF. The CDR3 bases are TGTGCCAGCAGAGGTGACAGGGGGTTTTCAACTAATGAAAAACTGTTTTTT.

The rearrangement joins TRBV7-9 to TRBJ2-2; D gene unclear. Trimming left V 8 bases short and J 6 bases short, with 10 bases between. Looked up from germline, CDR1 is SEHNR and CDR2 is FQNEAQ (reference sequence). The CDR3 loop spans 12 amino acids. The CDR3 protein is CASVAEAGELFF. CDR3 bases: TGTGCCAGCGTCGCAGAAGCCGGGGAGCTGTTTTTT.

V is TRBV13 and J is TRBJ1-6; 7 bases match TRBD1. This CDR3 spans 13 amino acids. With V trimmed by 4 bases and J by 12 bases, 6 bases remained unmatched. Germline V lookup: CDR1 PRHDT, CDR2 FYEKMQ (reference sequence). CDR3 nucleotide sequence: TGTGCCAGCAGCTCAAATAGACAGGGACCCCTCCACTTT. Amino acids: CASSSNRQGPLHF.

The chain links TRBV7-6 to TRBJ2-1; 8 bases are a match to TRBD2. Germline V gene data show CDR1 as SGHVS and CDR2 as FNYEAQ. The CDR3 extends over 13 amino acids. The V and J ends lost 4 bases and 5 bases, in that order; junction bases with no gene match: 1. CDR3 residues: CASSSGGDNEQFF. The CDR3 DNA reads TGTGCCAGCAGCTCCGGGGGGGACAATGAGCAGTTCTTC.

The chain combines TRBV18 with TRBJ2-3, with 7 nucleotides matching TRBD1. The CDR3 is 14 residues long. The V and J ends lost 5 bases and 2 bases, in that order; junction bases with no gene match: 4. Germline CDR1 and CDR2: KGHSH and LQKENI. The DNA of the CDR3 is TGTGCCAGCTCATCGACAGGGAACACAGATACGCAGTATTTT. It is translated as CASSSTGNTDTQYF.

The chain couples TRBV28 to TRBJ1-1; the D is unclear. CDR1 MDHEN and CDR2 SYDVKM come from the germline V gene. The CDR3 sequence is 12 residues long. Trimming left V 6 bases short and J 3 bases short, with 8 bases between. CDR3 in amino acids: CASRVGDTEAFF. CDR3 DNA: TGTGCCAGCAGGGTTGGGGACACTGAAGCTTTCTTT.

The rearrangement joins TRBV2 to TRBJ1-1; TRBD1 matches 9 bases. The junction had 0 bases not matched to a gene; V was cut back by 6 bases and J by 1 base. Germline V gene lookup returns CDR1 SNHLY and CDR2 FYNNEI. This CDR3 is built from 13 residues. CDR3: CASRGQGNTEAFF. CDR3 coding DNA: TGTGCCAGCAGGGGACAGGGGAACACTGAAGCTTTCTTT.

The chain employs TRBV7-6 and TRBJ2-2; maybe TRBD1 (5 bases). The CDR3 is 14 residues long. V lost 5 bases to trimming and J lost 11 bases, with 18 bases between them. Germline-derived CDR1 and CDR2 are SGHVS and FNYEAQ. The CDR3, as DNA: TGTGCCAGCAGCCCCATGCCGGCAGGGAAAGAGCTGTTTTTT. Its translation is CASSPMPAGKELFF.

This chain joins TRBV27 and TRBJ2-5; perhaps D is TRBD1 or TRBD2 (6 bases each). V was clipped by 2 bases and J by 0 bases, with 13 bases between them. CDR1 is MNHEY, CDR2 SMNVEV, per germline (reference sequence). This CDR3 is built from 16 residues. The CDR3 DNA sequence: TGTGCCAGCAGTTTAACCGGGGGCATGTACCAAGAGACCCAGTACTTC. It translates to CASSLTGGMYQETQYF.

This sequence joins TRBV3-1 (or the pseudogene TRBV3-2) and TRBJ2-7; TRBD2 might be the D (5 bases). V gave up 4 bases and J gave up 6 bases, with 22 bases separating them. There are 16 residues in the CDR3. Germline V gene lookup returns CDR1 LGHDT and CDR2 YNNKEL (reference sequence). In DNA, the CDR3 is TGTGCCAGCAGCCGAACCGAGGGCTCGCCTCGAGGCGAGCAGTACTTC. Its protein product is CASSRTEGSPRGEQYF.

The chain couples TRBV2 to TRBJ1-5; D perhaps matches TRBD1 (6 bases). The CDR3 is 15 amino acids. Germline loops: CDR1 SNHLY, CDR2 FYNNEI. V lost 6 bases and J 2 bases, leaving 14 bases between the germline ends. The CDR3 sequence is CASRKQGVGNQPQHF. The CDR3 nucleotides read TGTGCCAGCAGGAAACAGGGAGTAGGCAATCAGCCCCAGCATTTT.

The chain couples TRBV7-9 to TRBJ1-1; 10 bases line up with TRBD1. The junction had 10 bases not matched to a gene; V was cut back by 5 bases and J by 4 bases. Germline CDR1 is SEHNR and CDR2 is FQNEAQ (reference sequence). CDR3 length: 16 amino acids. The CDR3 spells CASSPGTGERSTEAFF. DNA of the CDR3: TGTGCCAGCAGCCCGGGGACAGGGGAACGGAGCACTGAAGCTTTCTTT.

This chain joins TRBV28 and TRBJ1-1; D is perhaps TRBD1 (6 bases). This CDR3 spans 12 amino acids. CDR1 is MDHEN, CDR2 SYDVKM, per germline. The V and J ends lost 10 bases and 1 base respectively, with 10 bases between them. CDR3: CATNRENTEAFF. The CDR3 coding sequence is TGTGCCACCAACAGGGAGAACACTGAAGCTTTCTTT.